A selection of T cell receptor beta chains follows, all from one sample in a study of T cell responses to AZD1222 COVID-19 vaccine. Produced via immunoSEQ multiplex PCR; TCRdb's table is partial and in-frame only. The sample shows about 97,000 clones, around 89% of them seen only once. The sequencing here drew on peripheral blood, taken on day 0 of AZD1222 vaccination. These receptors all stem from an adult in good health. Each CDR3 is given without its conserved first and last residue. D genes are given only for firm matches.

>TRBV2|TRBD1
ASLPGQGLEKLF
>TRBV6-2/TRBV6-3|.
ASSYAQVQIYGYT
>TRBV5-1|.
ASRRTADNTDTQY
>TRBV15|.
ATSRVRESSPLH
>TRBV9|.
ASSTRRGRGTSYNEQF
>TRBV18|.
ASSPRTADWGEQF
>TRBV6-5|.
ASMEASYQETQY
>TRBV5-1|.
ASSLEGSTDTQY
>TRBV12-3/TRBV12-4|.
ASSKQVGTEAF
>TRBV19|TRBD1
ASSISRDRGNQPQH